This entry lists 7 T cell receptor beta chains sequenced from one sample in a study of OX40 agonist ivuxolimab in advanced cancers. Sequencing used immunoSEQ multiplex PCR; TCRdb keeps in-frame clones, though not all of them. This sample carries tens of thousands of clones, roughly 90% of them seen once, and the ten largest clones take around 4.8%. Sequences were derived from CD4+ or CD8+ T cells sorted from blood, sampled in a trial of the OX40 agonist ivuxolimab. These receptors were taken from an adult with an advanced solid tumor such as melanoma, head and neck, liver or kidney cancer.

This clone was found once. The V and J genes are TRBV5-1 and TRBJ1-1; 7 bases align to TRBD1. From germline, CDR1 is SGHRS and CDR2 YFSETQ. V shed 6 bases, J shed 0 bases, and the junction held 5 bases outside the gene matches. This CDR3 region has 14 residues. The CDR3 coding sequence is TGCGCCAGCATGGAACAGGGGATGAACACTGAAGCTTTCTTT. It encodes CASMEQGMNTEAFF.

The chain links TRBV28 to TRBJ2-5, with D possibly being TRBD2 (5 bases). There are 15 residues in the CDR3. Germline lookup yields CDR1 MDHEN and CDR2 SYDVKM. V shed 4 bases and J shed 1 base, with 13 bases lying between them. CDR3 sequence reads: CASSSPAALQETQYF. The DNA for the CDR3 is TGTGCCAGCAGTTCCCCAGCGGCCCTCCAAGAGACCCAGTACTTC.

This chain uses TRBV11-3 with TRBJ2-1; D may be TRBD1 (5 bases). The CDR3 is 15 amino acids. The germline CDR1 and CDR2 sequences are SGHNT and YENEEA. Deletions cut 5 bases from V and 2 bases from J, with 13 bases between. CDR3 loop: CASSAGAGAYNEQFF. The CDR3, as DNA: TGTGCCAGCAGCGCTGGGGCCGGTGCCTACAATGAGCAGTTCTTC.

In DNA form, the CDR3 reads TGTGCCAGCAGCTTAGGACATGGAATAGCGGGAGGGAGGGAGCAGTTCTTC. Translated, it gives CASSLGHGIAGGREQFF. The rearrangement joins TRBV7-8 to TRBJ2-1, with 11 bases fitting TRBD2. With 1 base clipped from V and 10 bases from J, the junction kept 12 bases outside the gene matches. There are 17 residues in the CDR3. Germline V gene lookup returns CDR1 SGHVS and CDR2 FQNEAQ. Based on the CDR3 plus reference TRBV7-8 and TRBJ2-1, the full variable domain is GAGVSQSPRYKVAKRGQDVALRCDPISGHVSLFWYQQALGQGPEFLTYFQNEAQLDKSGLPSDRFFAERPEGSVSTLKIQRTQQEDSAVYLCASSLGHGIAGGREQFFGPGTRLTVL.

The rearrangement links TRBV28 to TRBJ1-2; D ambiguous. Between the trimmed V and J ends, which lost 6 bases and 1 base, there was a span of 12 bases. Per the germline V gene, CDR1 is MDHEN and CDR2 is SYDVKM. This CDR3 comprises 14 residues. The CDR3 here is CASREGSSNYGYTF. CDR3 sequence (DNA): TGTGCCAGCAGGGAGGGAAGTAGTAACTATGGCTACACCTTC.

Details on this clone: Other DNA sequences from this sample encode an identical CDR3 as well. This chain uses TRBV5-1 with TRBJ2-3; 9 nucleotides line up with TRBD2. Germline assignment: CDR1 SGHRS and CDR2 YFSETQ. The CDR3 is 15 amino acids. V lost 0 bases and J lost 1; bases outside the gene matches: 0. DNA of the CDR3: TGCGCCAGCAGCTTGGGACTAGCGGGCACAGATACGCAGTATTTT. Its protein is CASSLGLAGTDTQYF.

This clone was found once. The chain links TRBV2 to TRBJ2-7; TRBD2 matches 12 bases. This CDR3 contains 15 residues. Losses at the gene ends were 0 bases for V and 5 bases for J; bases not matched to a gene: 2. Per the germline V gene, CDR1 is SNHLY and CDR2 is FYNNEI. CDR3 sequence (DNA): TGTGCCAGCAGTGAAGCGCGACTAGCGGGAGACGAGCAGTACTTC. Encoded protein: CASSEARLAGDEQYF. The whole variable domain, remainder taken from reference TRBV2 and TRBJ2-7, is EPEVTQTPSHQVTQMGQEVILRCVPISNHLYFYWYRQILGQKVEFLVSFYNNEISEKSEIFDDQFSVERPDGSNFTLKIRSTKLEDSAMYFCASSEARLAGDEQYFGPGTRLTVT.